The T cell receptor (beta chain) under discussion was sequenced for a study of blood T cell repertoires in COVID-19. Study information: T cells, B-cell-depleted T cells, or PBMCs provided the cDNA or gDNA that served as material.

The CDR3 contains 14 residues. Trimming stripped 3 bases from V and 3 bases from J, with 10 bases between. This clone was observed a few times. Produced via immunoSEQ multiplex PCR; TCRdb's table is partial and in-frame only. Of some 200,000 clones detected, 75% to 85% appear once; the ten largest clones hold 9.7%. The specimen was peripheral blood. The TCR sequence derives from a man aged 45-60 years with active or convalescent COVID-19. The chain carries TRBV23-1 and TRBJ2-3; D is unresolved. TRBV23-1 carries the ORF label, with uncertain function. Here the CDR3 reads CASSHPEETDTQYF. The CDR3 nucleotides read TGCGCCAGCAGTCATCCCGAGGAAACAGATACGCAGTATTTT.